This T cell receptor (beta chain) was captured in a study of T cell responses to AZD1222 COVID-19 vaccine. The data were produced by immunoSEQ multiplex PCR, yet TCRdb's version contains in-frame clones alone and is incomplete. The sample consists of about 170,000 clones, around nine tenths of them appearing once. The source material was peripheral blood, sampled on day 0 of AZD1222 vaccination. The sequence came from an adult in good health.

The CDR3 sequence: CASKQREGFYEQYF. DNA for the CDR3: TGTGCCAGCAAACAACGGGAGGGTTTTTACGAGCAGTACTTC. The genes are TRBV3-1 (or the pseudogene TRBV3-2) and TRBJ2-7; 8 bases map to TRBD2. V shed 7 bases, J shed 4 bases, and the junction held 9 bases outside the gene matches. Germline CDR1 LGHDT, CDR2 YNNKEL (reference sequence). CDR3 length: 14 amino acids.